One and the same sample provided the 10 T cell receptor beta chains below, sequenced in a study of blood T cell repertoires in COVID-19. This table comes from immunoSEQ multiplex PCR, and its TCRdb copy is limited to in-frame clones, with some not included. Among roughly 52,000 clones, 88% were seen once, and the ten largest hold around 8.5%. Sequenced input: peripheral blood. The receptor source for this set is a man aged 60 to 75 with active COVID-19.

The V call is TRBV18, the J call TRBJ2-1; 7 positions agree with TRBD1. Germline loops: CDR1 KGHSH, CDR2 LQKENI. CDR3 size: 14 residues. Trimming removed 5 bases from V and 5 bases from J; junction bases left unmatched: 6. CDR3 in amino acids: CASSTTGPNNEQFF. CDR3 sequence (DNA): TGTGCCAGCTCAACGACAGGGCCCAACAATGAGCAGTTCTTC. The complete variable domain, with remaining parts taken from reference TRBV18 and TRBJ2-1, reads NAGVMQNPRHLVRRRGQEARLRCSPMKGHSHVYWYRQLPEEGLKFMVYLQKENIIDESGMPKERFSAEFPKEGPSILRIQQVVRGDSAAYFCASSTTGPNNEQFFGPGTRLTVL.

The chain is built from TRBV18 and TRBJ1-6; 8 nucleotides align to TRBD1. V shed 1 base, J shed 7 bases, and the junction held 6 bases outside the gene matches. The CDR3 sequence is 16 residues long. Germline V gives CDR1 KGHSH, CDR2 LQKENI. The CDR3: CASSPQVGQGNSPLHF. The CDR3 DNA reads TGTGCCAGCTCACCACAGGTCGGACAGGGCAATTCACCCCTCCACTTT.

J is TRBJ2-7 and V is TRBV11-2; 7 nucleotides agree with TRBD1. The CDR3 is made up of 15 amino acids. V gave up 2 bases and J gave up 2 bases; unmatched junction bases: 6. Germline CDR1 and CDR2: SGHAT and FQNNGV. The CDR3 is CASSLSTGNTYEQYF. CDR3 in DNA: TGTGCCAGCAGCTTATCGACAGGGAATACCTACGAGCAGTACTTC.

The chain combines TRBV24-1 with TRBJ2-3, with TRBD2 identical over 7 bases. Germline values: CDR1 KGHDR, CDR2 SFDVKD. Trimming cost V 9 bases and J 4 bases; bases outside gene matches: 3. This CDR3 region has 12 residues. The CDR3 coding sequence is TGTGCCACCGCGGGAGTTTCAGATACGCAGTATTTT. Translated, it gives CATAGVSDTQYF.

The V gene is TRBV5-1, the J gene TRBJ1-5; D is ambiguous. Trimming left V 0 bases short and J 0 bases short, with 7 bases between. Germline lookup yields CDR1 SGHRS and CDR2 YFSETQ. This CDR3 is built from 15 residues. CDR3 sequence: CASSLGHNSNQPQHF. Here the CDR3 DNA reads TGCGCCAGCAGCTTGGGCCACAATAGCAATCAGCCCCAGCATTTT.

In this sample, this clone turned up once. The chain couples TRBV6-1 to TRBJ1-5; D remains ambiguous. Trimming removed 2 bases at V and 0 bases at J, with 2 bases between. The length of the CDR3 is 13 residues. The germline V gene has CDR1 MNHNS and CDR2 SASEGT. The CDR3 nucleotides are TGTGCCAGCAGTGAACATAGCAATCAGCCCCAGCATTTT. This encodes CASSEHSNQPQHF.

V and J are TRBV20-1 and TRBJ1-1; D is unclear. V lost 7 bases, J lost 3 bases, and 9 bases lay in between. The CDR3 length is 11 residues. Germline assignment: CDR1 DFQATT and CDR2 SNEGSKA (reference sequence). The CDR3 sequence: CSGRRDTEAFF. The CDR3 DNA reads TGCAGTGGGCGGCGGGACACTGAAGCTTTCTTT.

V and J are TRBV21-1 and TRBJ2-3; the table's TRBD2 call for D was not verified on the DNA. TRBV21-1 is a known pseudogene. The CDR3 has 16 amino acids. CDR3 residues: CASSPPPSLLTDTQYF. In nucleotides, the CDR3 is TGTGCCAGCAGCCCACCCCCTAGCCTCCTCACAGATACGCAGTATTTT.

The table lists this clone with a few counts. V usage is TRBV9 and J usage is TRBJ2-1, with TRBD2 matching 12 bases. Germline assignment: CDR1 SGDLS and CDR2 YYNGEE. J gave up 5 bases and V 0 bases, and 3 bases lay outside the gene matches. The CDR3 covers 16 residues. CDR3 sequence (DNA): TGTGCCAGCAGCGTAGCTCTAGCGGGAGGGGACAATGAGCAGTTCTTC. Translation: CASSVALAGGDNEQFF.

The V and J genes are TRBV28 and TRBJ1-5, with D maybe TRBD1 (5 bases). Germline-derived CDR1 and CDR2 are MDHEN and SYDVKM. This CDR3 has 12 residues. Here the CDR3 reads CAWNRGTQPQHF. As DNA, the CDR3 is TGTGCGTGGAATAGGGGTACACAGCCCCAGCATTTT.